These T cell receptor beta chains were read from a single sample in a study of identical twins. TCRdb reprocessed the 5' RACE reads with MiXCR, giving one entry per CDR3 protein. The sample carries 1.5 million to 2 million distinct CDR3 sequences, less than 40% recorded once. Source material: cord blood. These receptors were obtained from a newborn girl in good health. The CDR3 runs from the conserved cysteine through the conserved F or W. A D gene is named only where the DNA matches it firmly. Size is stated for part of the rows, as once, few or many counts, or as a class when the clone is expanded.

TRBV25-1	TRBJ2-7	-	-	TGTGCCAGCAGTGGGGGCAGGGGCCCACCCTACAATGAGCAGTACTTC	CASSGGRGPPYNEQYF
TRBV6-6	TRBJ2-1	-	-	TGTGCCAGCAGTCAAGGGACTTTCAATGAGCAGTTCTTC	CASSQGTFNEQFF
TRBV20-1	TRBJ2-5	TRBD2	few	TGCAGTGCTAGAGTGGGCCTAGCGGGGCACCAAGAGACCCAGTACTTC	CSARVGLAGHQETQYF
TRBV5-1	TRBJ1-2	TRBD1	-	TGCGCCAGCGGCTTGGGGGATATTATCACAGGGGAGATTAAGGGCTACACCTTC	CASGLGDIITGEIKGYTF
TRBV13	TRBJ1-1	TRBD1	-	TGTGCCAGCAGCCCCAAGGACAGGGGGGACACTGAAGCTTTCTTT	CASSPKDRGDTEAFF
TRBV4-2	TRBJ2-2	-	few	TGTGCCAGCAGCCAAACGGGATCACCGACCGGGGAGCTGTTTTTT	CASSQTGSPTGELFF
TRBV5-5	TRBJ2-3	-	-	TGTGCCAGCAGCTTTCTCTTGGGGCCCGCGACAGATACGCAGTATTTT	CASSFLLGPATDTQYF
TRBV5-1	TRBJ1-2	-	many	TGCGCCAGCAGCTTTACAGTGGATACAGGGGGCTACACCTTC	CASSFTVDTGGYTF
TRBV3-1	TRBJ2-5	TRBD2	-	TGTGCCAGCAGCCAAAATAGCGGGAGGGAGACCCAGTACTTC	CASSQNSGRETQYF
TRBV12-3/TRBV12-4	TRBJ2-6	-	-	TGTGCCAGCAGTTTATACCGGTTTAGCTCTGGGGCCAACGTCCTGACTTTC	CASSLYRFSSGANVLTF
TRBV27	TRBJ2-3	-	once	TGTGTCAGCAGTTTGGACCGACCTAGCACAGATACGCAGTATTTT	CVSSLDRPSTDTQYF
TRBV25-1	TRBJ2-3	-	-	TGTGCCAGCAGTGGCCCTTTGGAGGGGGAGATATATACGCAGTATTTT	CASSGPLEGEIYTQYF
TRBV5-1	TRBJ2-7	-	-	TGCGCCAGCAGCTTGTCGCAGGGGTGTTACGAGCAGTACTTC	CASSLSQGCYEQYF
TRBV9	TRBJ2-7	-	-	TGTGCCAGCAGCGTCGAACCCGGAGGGGCCTACGAGCAGTACTTC	CASSVEPGGAYEQYF
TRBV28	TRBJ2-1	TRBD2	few	TGTGCCAGCACCGGTTTTGCGGGAGGGCCCTACAATGAGCAGTTCTTC	CASTGFAGGPYNEQFF
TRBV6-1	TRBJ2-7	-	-	TGTGCCAGCAGGGACCCAGGACGGTCCTACGAGCAGTACTTC	CASRDPGRSYEQYF
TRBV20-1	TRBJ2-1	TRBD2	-	TGCAGTGCTACCCTCACCGGGACTAGGGACAATGAGCAGTTCTTC	CSATLTGTRDNEQFF
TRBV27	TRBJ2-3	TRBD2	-	TGTGCCAGCACCAAAGCGGGGTCCGATACGCAGTATTTT	CASTKAGSDTQYF
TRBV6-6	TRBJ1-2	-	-	TGTGCCAGCCTTCTGGGGGCGAACTATGGCTACACCTTC	CASLLGANYGYTF
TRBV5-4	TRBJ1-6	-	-	TGTGCCAGCAGCTTGGCCGGAGTGAAGAGCTCCTATAATTCACCCCTCCACTTT	CASSLAGVKSSYNSPLHF
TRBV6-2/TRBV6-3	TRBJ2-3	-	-	TGTGCCAGCACCCGAGGGGCAGATACGCAGTATTTT	CASTRGADTQYF
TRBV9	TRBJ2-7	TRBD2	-	TGTGCCAGCAGCGTAGGTCCTAGCGGGACCGTCTACAATGAGCAGTACTTC	CASSVGPSGTVYNEQYF
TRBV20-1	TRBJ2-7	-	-	TGCAGTGCCGTCGACACCCTCACTAGGAATGAGCAGTACTTC	CSAVDTLTRNEQYF
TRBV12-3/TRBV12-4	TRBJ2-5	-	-	TGTGCCAGCAGTTTCAGGGGGGGGGACCAAGAGACCCAGTACTTC	CASSFRGGDQETQYF
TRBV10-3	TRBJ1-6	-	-	TGTGCCATCGGGGGGCCGGTCGCGAATTCACCCCTCCACTTT	CAIGGPVANSPLHF
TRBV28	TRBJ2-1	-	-	TGTGCCAGCAGTTTATTGTCCCCCCCTCCGGGCCTCTACGAGCAGTTCTTC	CASSLLSPPPGLYEQFF
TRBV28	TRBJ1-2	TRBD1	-	TGTGCCAGCAGTTTATGGGACAGGATTTATGGCTACACCTTC	CASSLWDRIYGYTF
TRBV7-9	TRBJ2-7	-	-	TGTGCCAGCAGCTTAGGGTATGAGGGGCTCAGGTACTTAAGCTACGAGCAGTACTTC	CASSLGYEGLRYLSYEQYF
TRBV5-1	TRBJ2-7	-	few	TGCGCCAGCAGCTTGGTTGCGGGGCGCGAGCAGTACTTC	CASSLVAGREQYF
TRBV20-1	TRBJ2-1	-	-	TGCAGTGCTAGAGTAACGGGGGGCCCCTACAATGAGCAGTTCTTC	CSARVTGGPYNEQFF
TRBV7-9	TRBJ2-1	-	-	TGTGCCAGCAGCCCCTACGGGGGATCCTACAATGAGCAGTTCTTC	CASSPYGGSYNEQFF
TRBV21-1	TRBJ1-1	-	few	TGTGCCAGCAGCAAGTTGGGAAGAGACAGGAACACTGAAGCTTTCTTT	CASSKLGRDRNTEAFF
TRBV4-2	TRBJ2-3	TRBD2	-	TGTGCCAGCAGCCAAGATCCTAGCGGGGGCAGCCGCACAGATACGCAGTATTTT	CASSQDPSGGSRTDTQYF
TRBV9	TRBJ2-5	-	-	TGTGCCAGCAGCTCGACCCTCCTCCTCAATGAGCAGTACTTC	CASSSTLLLNEQYF
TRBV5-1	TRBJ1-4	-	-	TGCGCCAGCGCCGGGACAAATAATGAAAAACTGTTTTTT	CASAGTNNEKLFF
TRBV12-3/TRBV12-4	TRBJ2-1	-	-	TGTGCCAGCAGCCCGGGACAAAACAATGAGCTGTTCTTC	CASSPGQNNELFF
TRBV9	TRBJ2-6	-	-	TGTGCCAGCACCCATGTATCCGCTGGGGCCGACGTCCTGACTTTC	CASTHVSAGADVLTF
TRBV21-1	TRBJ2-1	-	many	TGCGCCAGCAGCCCGCTAGCGGGAGCTTCTAATGAGCAGTTCTTC	CASSPLAGASNEQFF
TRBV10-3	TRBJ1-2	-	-	TGTGCCATCACTCTAATACCCTTTGGAGGGGGCTACACCTTC	CAITLIPFGGGYTF
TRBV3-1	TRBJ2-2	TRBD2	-	TGTGCCAGCAGCCAAGATTTAGGAGCGGGGGGACTAAACACCGGGGAGCTGTTTTTT	CASSQDLGAGGLNTGELFF
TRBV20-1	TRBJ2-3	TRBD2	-	TGCAGTGCTTGGACTAGCGGGGGGGATACGCAGTATTTT	CSAWTSGGDTQYF
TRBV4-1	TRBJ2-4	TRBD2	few	TGCGCCAGCAGCCTTGGGACTAGCGGGAGAGGGGCCAAAAACATTCAGTACTTC	CASSLGTSGRGAKNIQYF
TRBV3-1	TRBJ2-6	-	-	TGTGCCAGCAGCCAACTCTCCAGCTCTGGGGCCAACGTCCTGACTTTC	CASSQLSSSGANVLTF
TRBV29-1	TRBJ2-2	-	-	TGCAGCGTTGAATGGGGCGCCGCCGGGGAGCTGTTTTTT	CSVEWGAAGELFF
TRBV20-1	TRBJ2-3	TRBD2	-	TGCAGTGCTACAGCCGGGACTAGCAAAGATACGCAGTATTTT	CSATAGTSKDTQYF
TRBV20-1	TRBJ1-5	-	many	TGCAGTGCTAGTATGGGGAGCAATCAGCCCCAGCATTTT	CSASMGSNQPQHF
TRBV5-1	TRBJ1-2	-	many	TGCGCCAGCACCGACACAGGTTACTATGGCTACACCTTC	CASTDTGYYGYTF
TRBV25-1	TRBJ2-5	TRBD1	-	TGTGCCAGCAGTGACCCCAGGGGGCGGGGAGAGACCCAGTACTTC	CASSDPRGRGETQYF
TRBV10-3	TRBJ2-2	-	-	TGTGCCACACGACTTGAATTCGGGGAGCTGTTTTTT	CATRLEFGELFF